This TCR beta chain was identified in a study of early T cells in non-severe SARS-CoV-2 infection. Study information: Sequencing input comprised bulk RNA from unsorted whole blood; chain pairing was not available.

The sample holds a few counts of this clonotype. CDR1 and CDR2 (germline): SNHLY, FYNNEI. Trimming took off 2 bases at V and 2 bases at J, with 10 bases between the two ends. The CDR3 consists of 16 residues. Unique molecular identifier tags were affixed to discrete cDNA molecules. MiXCR was run by TCRdb on the 5' RACE reads, yielding one entry per CDR3 protein. The table records approximately 68,000 distinct CDR3 sequences, about a tenth of them present only once. The source material was whole blood, sampled at baseline. J is TRBJ2-6 and V is TRBV2; D is unresolved. The sequence was collected from an adult who was a healthcare worker with PCR-confirmed SARS-CoV-2 infection or an uninfected control (not recorded which). The CDR3 sequence is CASSEIPAAGANVLTF. In DNA, the CDR3 is TGTGCCAGCAGTGAAATACCCGCGGCTGGGGCCAACGTCCTGACTTTC.